The T cell receptor (beta chain) under discussion was sequenced for a study of blood T cell repertoires in COVID-19. Study overall: Collection of acute and convalescent COVID-19 samples took place in the United States, Italy and Spain. The cDNA or gDNA used as material had been derived from T cells, B-cell-depleted T cells, or PBMCs.

This CDR3 has 15 residues. Germline V gene lookup returns CDR1 SGHTA and CDR2 FQGNSA. V shed 0 bases and J 7 bases; nucleotides not matched to a gene: 6. Per the original data handling: Estimation of nucleated cell counts relied on the amplification of reference gene primers. The method was immunoSEQ multiplex PCR; TCRdb's version includes in-frame clones alone and lacks a portion of them. V and J calls and clone size come straight from that table; D and trimming were deduced from the DNA. Of approximately 40,000 clones detected, around 90% appear once; the ten largest clones hold 9%. The chain carries TRBV7-2 and TRBJ2-1, with 7 bases matching TRBD1. Sequencing was done on a sample of peripheral blood. The receptor was isolated from a woman between 65 and 79 years old with acute or convalescent COVID-19. CDR3 nucleotide sequence: TGTGCCAGCAGCTTAGCCAACAGGGGCTTAAATGAGCAGTTCTTC. It codes for CASSLANRGLNEQFF.